This TCR beta chain was sequenced in a study of blood T cells in healthy people across ages. Study information: For every two T cells, template switching captured about one barcoded beta molecule.

Trimming removed 0 bases at V and 10 bases at J, with 17 bases between. This CDR3 region has 15 residues. The germline CDR1 and CDR2 sequences are SGDLS and YYNGEE. Study findings and constraints: Age advanced and TCR beta diversity per million T cells fell, roughly linearly. Diversity estimates drawn from one million T cells were deemed underestimates.

As to this clonotype: Its specificity is not known.

Next came a second PCR, run for about 6 to 11 cycles, which used a sample-barcoded 5' primer along with a J-beta primer mix. With 12 random nucleotides, a template-switch adaptor tagged each individual cDNA molecule. TCRdb recomputed calls from the 5' RACE reads with MiXCR, one row per CDR3 protein. The table shows about 380,000 distinct CDR3 sequences, with 45% to 60% occurring only once. Input material: blood. The chain carries TRBV9 and TRBJ2-1, with D possibly TRBD2 on 6 matching bases. This clonotype originated in a man between 60 and 75 years old in good health. The CDR3 loop is CASSVGQGGVWEQFF. The CDR3 DNA sequence: TGTGCCAGCAGCGTAGGGCAGGGCGGGGTTTGGGAGCAGTTCTTC.